Presented here are 2 T cell receptor beta chains from one specimen sequenced in a study of T cell repertoires in cytomegalovirus infection. TCRdb re-called the reads through MiXCR, storing one row per CDR3 protein. The repertoire holds about 920,000 distinct CDR3 sequences, approximately 33% seen once, with 13% in the top ten. No antigen is known for these receptors. This material consisted of cultured CD8+ T cells from PBMCs, taken from culture after CMV antigen stimulation. The receptors shown here come from a human donor in good health (CMV status not recorded). Some clones in this sample may be carry-over from other donors' samples.

This clonotype was detected a few times. The chain carries TRBV27 and TRBJ2-2, with 7 bases aligning to TRBD1. The CDR3 contains 14 residues. Trimming took 7 bases from V and 2 from J; bases not matched to a gene: 4. The germline V gene encodes CDR1 MNHEY and CDR2 SMNVEV (reference sequence). CDR3: CASTGQLNTGELFF. Here the CDR3 DNA reads TGTGCCAGCACGGGACAGTTAAACACCGGGGAGCTGTTTTTT.

The rearrangement links TRBV20-1 to TRBJ2-1, with 8 bases fitting TRBD2. The ends lost 4 bases at V and 2 bases at J; junction bases unmatched: 4. The germline V gene has CDR1 DFQATT and CDR2 SNEGSKA (reference sequence). The CDR3 covers 14 residues. The CDR3 region is CSATGGGAYNEQFF. CDR3 bases: TGCAGTGCTACCGGGGGGGGGGCCTACAATGAGCAGTTCTTC.